This T cell receptor (beta chain) was obtained from a study of cytomegalovirus exposure and HLA in healthy donors. Study summary: The study's early data release held about 80 million unique TCRs from HLA-typed donors. Study outcomes and limitations: Using the classifier, cytomegalovirus status was reportedly diagnosed with high specificity and sensitivity.

The germline V gene encodes CDR1 MRHNA and CDR2 SNTAGT. CDR3 size: 14 residues. V dropped 6 bases and J dropped 5 bases, with 13 bases sitting between them. This clone was seen a handful of times. Its target is unknown. PCR involved 60 Vbeta and 13 Jbeta primers. In the original processing: Later work found 80 million or so unique TCR beta chains, with roughly 11 million shared. The repertoire was sequenced with immunoSEQ multiplex PCR; TCRdb's copy has only in-frame clones and lacks some. The V and J calls and the clone size are those of that table, but D and trimming were determined from the DNA. The repertoire holds approximately 270,000 clones, roughly 80% seen once, with 0.3% to 0.35% in the top ten.

V and J are TRBV6-4 and TRBJ2-2; TRBD2 is a possible D gene (5 bases). Material for sequencing was PBMCs. This sequence originates from a girl aged 2 to 10 in good health and CMV-seronegative. CDR3: CASSERAVTGELFF. The CDR3 DNA is TGTGCCAGCAGCGAGAGAGCGGTGACCGGGGAGCTGTTTTTT.